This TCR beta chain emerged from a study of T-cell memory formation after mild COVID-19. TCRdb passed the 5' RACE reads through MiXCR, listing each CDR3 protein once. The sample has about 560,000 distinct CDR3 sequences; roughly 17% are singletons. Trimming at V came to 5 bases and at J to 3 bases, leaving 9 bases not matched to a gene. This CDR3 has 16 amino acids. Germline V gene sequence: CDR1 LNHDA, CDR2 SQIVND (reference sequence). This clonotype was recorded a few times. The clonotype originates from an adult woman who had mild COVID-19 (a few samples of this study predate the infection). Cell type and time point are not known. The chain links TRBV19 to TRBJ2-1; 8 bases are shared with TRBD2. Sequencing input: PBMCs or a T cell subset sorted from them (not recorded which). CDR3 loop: CASSLSGRAGYNEQFF. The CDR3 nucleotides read TGTGCCAGTAGTCTGTCCGGGAGGGCCGGCTACAATGAGCAGTTCTTC.